One T cell receptor beta chain is described in this entry. Which antigen it targets is not known. Nothing much larger sits one base from this clone, and base qualities are not available. This specimen comes from a study of blood T cell repertoires in COVID-19 (dated by TCRdb to 2019 to 2021). With respect to the entire study: Samples covering the acute and convalescent phases of COVID-19 were provided by collaborators in the United States, Italy and Spain. The material from the prospective study consisted of cDNA or gDNA derived from T cells, B-cell-depleted T cells, or PBMCs. The dataset comprised deeply sampled blood TCRbeta repertoires from subjects exposed to, actively infected with, or recovered from COVID-19. A freely available public database, intended as a resource for researchers studying the immune response to SARS-CoV-2, is where the repertoires were released. Samples were obtained from the ongoing ImmuneRACE study (first 160 participants) and from about 1,300 subjects provided by 6 global collaborators. The sample metadata nearly always contained a de-identified subject ID, COVID-19 status, age in years and sex. Where HLA class I and class II types were available, the types were taken from metadata supplied by the sample provider, not from assay-based typing. Results and caveats for the whole study, not just this receptor: Clinical and demographic metadata were provided uncurated, with the amount varying by source and participant.

Whole blood was collected in K2EDTA tubes by collaborating institutions according to the institutions' own protocols. Collaborator samples were shipped for TCRbeta analysis as frozen whole blood, isolated PBMCs, or DNA extracted from either sample type. CDR1 and CDR2, looked up from the germline V gene, are SNHLY and FYNNEI. The CDR3 runs 13 amino acids, cysteine and phenylalanine included. Solely the CDR3 DNA is kept, with 39 bases framed from the first base. V and J are truncated by 5 bases and 0 bases respectively, leaving an intervening sequence of 7 bases. TCRbeta CDR3 regions were amplified from genomic DNA using the immunoSEQ Assay, a bias-controlled multiplex PCR. The authors' pipeline ran thus. The number of nucleated cells in each sample was estimated from the amplification of reference gene primers within the assay. Sequence reads were collapsed and filtered to measure the absolute abundance of every unique TCRbeta CDR3 rearrangement. For each sample, productive Simpson clonality was calculated by taking the square root of Simpson's diversity index across productive rearrangements. TCRdb provides this immuneACCESS table in a form limited to in-frame rearrangements. Some clones are lacking; in checked studies, under half of them reflect an unresolved V gene, and why the rest are absent is not known. V, J and clone size are those of that table, while D and trimming were read from the DNA. Here the sample has about 160,000 clones; more than 75% occur a single time. Of the sample, around 17% falls within the top ten clones.

Sequencing used peripheral blood. The receptor chain draws on TRBV2 and TRBJ1-2; a weak D assignment points to TRBD1 (6 bases agree). The source is a man aged 55 to 70 with active or convalescent COVID-19. The CDR3 region reads CASSTGTNYGYTF. DNA sequence: TGTGCCAGCAGTACAGGGACTAACTATGGCTACACCTTC.